What follows is one T cell receptor beta chain and its context. Its antigen is currently unknown. Other DNA sequences in this sample translate to the same CDR3. In the naive CD8 group, cells lacked CD45RO and were positively selected for CCR7, so terminally differentiated effector memory CD45RA+ cells were left out. The data were taken from a study of shared clonotypes between healthy human individuals. Study observations and caveats: Memory subsets generally showed lower estimated richness than naive subsets.

The CDR3 loop spans 14 amino acids. V lost 6 bases and J 0 bases, leaving 12 bases between the germline ends. Germline CDR1 is MDHEN and CDR2 is SYDVKM. Libraries were prepared by immunoSEQ multiplex PCR; TCRdb keeps only in-frame clonotypes and omits some of them. The table has about 2.1 million clones, 80% to 95% seen once. The sample taken for sequencing was naive CD8+ T cells from PBMCs. The clonotype comes from a man between 18 and 29 years old in good health. Some clones in this sample may be carry-over from other donors' samples. The chain has TRBV28 and TRBJ2-7; the D gene could be TRBD1 or TRBD2 (5 bases each). The CDR3 region has the DNA TGTGCCAGCAGCTCTCCGAGGGGCTCCTACGAGCAGTACTTC. Translating it yields CASSSPRGSYEQYF.